This T cell receptor beta chain was recorded in a study of shared clonotypes between healthy human individuals. Terminally differentiated effector memory CD45RA+ cells were excluded from the naive CD8 cells, which were CD45RO-negative and positively selected for CCR7. Germline V gene lookup returns CDR1 MNHEY and CDR2 SMNVEV (reference sequence). V was cut by 1 base and J by 4 bases, with 11 bases left in between. The CDR3 has 14 amino acids. This clone was seen a handful of times. Assay used: immunoSEQ multiplex PCR; TCRdb lists only in-frame clones, some missing. The sample contains millions of clones, 85% to 95% of which appear only once.

This clonotype was sampled from a man aged 18 to 35 in good health. Some clones in this sample may be carry-over from other donors' samples. V usage is TRBV27 and J usage is TRBJ2-7; D unclear. The specimen sequenced was naive CD8+ T cells from PBMCs. CDR3 bases: TGTGCCAGCAGTTTATTGTCGTCCGGGTACGAGCAGTACTTC. Protein: CASSLLSSGYEQYF.